This TCR beta chain appears in the sequencing data of a study of blood T cells in healthy people across ages. Overall study findings and caveats: Among long-lived donors, naive CD4+ cells were more numerous and diversity higher than in aged donors.

The CDR3 length is 14 residues. V was pared by 5 bases and J by 3 bases, with 14 bases between. Looked up from germline, CDR1 is SGHTA and CDR2 is FQGTGA. It was with a sample-barcoded 5' primer and a J-beta primer mix that a second PCR of roughly 7 to 12 cycles was run. TCRdb reanalysed the 5' RACE reads using MiXCR and keeps one entry per CDR3 protein. This sample yields around 1,700,000 distinct CDR3 sequences, of which roughly 30% are seen a single time; 6.5% to 8.5% belongs to the top ten. This clonotype was counted many times. Antigen: not known. Sequenced input: blood. This chain connects TRBV7-3 to TRBJ2-7, with a weak D call TRBD2 (5 bases). This clonotype was obtained from a woman under 40 in good health. The CDR3 loop reads CASSPSGLHYEQYF. The CDR3 DNA follows: TGTGCCAGCAGCCCCTCTGGACTTCACTACGAGCAGTACTTC.